These T cell receptor beta chains were read from a single sample in a study of cytomegalovirus exposure and HLA in healthy donors. Assay used: immunoSEQ multiplex PCR; TCRdb lists only in-frame clones, some missing. The data hold around 60,000 clones, with around 80% observed a single time. Sequencing used PBMCs. The receptors stem from a woman between 35 and 50 years old in good health and CMV-seropositive. Both conserved end residues are part of each CDR3. D genes are given only for firm matches. Clone size appears in some rows only: once, few, many, or a class for an expanded clone.

abundance,j_gene,v_gene,d_gene,CDR3aa,CDR3nt
-,TRBJ1-1,TRBV4-1,TRBD1,CASTLDRGQDVEAFF,TGCGCCAGCACTCTCGACAGGGGGCAGGATGTTGAAGCTTTCTTT
-,TRBJ2-3,TRBV21-1,-,CASITTARGHTDTQYF,TGTGCCAGCATCACGACCGCCCGGGGACACACAGATACGCAGTATTTT
-,TRBJ2-1,TRBV30,-,CAWSVGLSDEQFF,TGTGCCTGGAGTGTAGGCCTGAGCGATGAGCAGTTCTTC
-,TRBJ2-3,TRBV5-1,TRBD2,CASSLAASGGAVDTQYF,TGCGCCAGCAGCTTGGCCGCTAGCGGGGGGGCTGTAGATACGCAGTATTTT
-,TRBJ1-5,TRBV7-9,-,CASSDRDTNQPQHF,TGTGCCAGCAGCGACCGGGACACCAATCAGCCCCAGCATTTT
-,TRBJ1-3,TRBV9,-,CASSVLSGSSGNTIYF,TGTGCCAGCAGCGTTCTCTCCGGGAGCTCTGGAAACACCATATATTTT
-,TRBJ2-7,TRBV27,-,CASSHRQAYEQYF,TGTGCCAGCAGTCACAGACAGGCCTACGAGCAGTACTTC
few,TRBJ2-7,TRBV9,TRBD1,CASSPWDSSYEQYF,TGTGCCAGCAGCCCATGGGACAGCTCCTACGAGCAGTACTTC
few,TRBJ2-5,TRBV25-1,-,CASSEHMGGRETQYF,TGTGCCAGCAGTGAACATATGGGGGGACGAGAGACCCAGTACTTC
-,TRBJ1-3,TRBV28,TRBD1,CASSQPGQGTGNTIYF,TGTGCCAGCAGTCAACCGGGACAGGGGACGGGAAACACCATATATTTT
-,TRBJ1-1,TRBV9,-,CASSVGSIVSEAFF,TGTGCCAGCAGCGTAGGTAGCATCGTCTCTGAAGCTTTCTTT
-,TRBJ1-1,TRBV6-5,-,CASSSTVNTEAFF,TGTGCCAGCAGCTCGACAGTTAACACTGAAGCTTTCTTT
few,TRBJ1-2,TRBV6-6,TRBD1,CASSQGQGVNGYTF,TGTGCCAGCAGCCAGGGACAGGGAGTGAATGGCTACACCTTC
-,TRBJ1-4,TRBV7-2,TRBD1,CASSSPGQGDEKLFF,TGTGCCAGCAGCTCACCGGGACAGGGGGATGAAAAACTGTTTTTT
-,TRBJ2-4,TRBV11-2,-,CASSPQLTAKNIQYF,TGTGCCAGCAGCCCACAGTTAACCGCCAAAAACATTCAGTACTTC
-,TRBJ2-7,TRBV7-9,TRBD2,CASRPKSGTSGGAGEQYF,TGTGCCAGCAGACCTAAGTCCGGGACTAGCGGGGGGGCCGGCGAGCAGTACTTC
-,TRBJ1-2,TRBV13,-,CASSEGGYGYTF,TGTGCCAGCAGCGAGGGAGGCTATGGCTACACCTTC
-,TRBJ2-7,TRBV4-3,TRBD2,CASSQSSGTLREQYF,TGCGCCAGCAGCCAAAGTAGCGGGACCCTAAGGGAGCAGTACTTC
-,TRBJ2-3,TRBV13,TRBD2,CASSFETGGGRTDTQYF,TGTGCCAGCAGCTTCGAGACGGGCGGGGGGCGCACAGATACGCAGTATTTT
-,TRBJ1-2,TRBV7-9,-,CSSSLEGLGGYTF,TGTTCCAGCAGCTTAGAGGGGCTGGGTGGCTACACCTTC
-,TRBJ2-3,TRBV2,-,CASSRRDSTDTQYF,TGTGCCAGCAGTAGGAGGGATAGCACAGATACGCAGTATTTT
-,TRBJ1-2,TRBV4-1,TRBD1,CASSQDRGDYGYTF,TGCGCCAGCAGCCAAGACAGGGGGGACTATGGCTACACCTTC
-,TRBJ2-5,TRBV5-1,TRBD1,CASSTGTGGYQETQYF,TGCGCCAGCAGCACTGGGACAGGAGGTTACCAAGAGACCCAGTACTTC
-,TRBJ2-2,TRBV2,TRBD1,CASTPRWRGGGTGELFF,TGTGCCAGCACACCTCGTTGGCGAGGGGGCGGCACCGGGGAGCTGTTTTTT
few,TRBJ2-7,TRBV6-6,-,CASSRGLYEQYF,TGTGCCAGCAGTCGTGGCCTCTACGAGCAGTACTTC
once,TRBJ2-5,TRBV6-5,-,CASTAPGAQEQYF,TGTGCCAGCACTGCGCCAGGGGCGCAAGAGCAGTACTTC
-,TRBJ2-3,TRBV7-3,TRBD2,CASSLAGGTNTDTQYF,TGTGCCAGCAGCCTCGCCGGGGGGACCAACACAGATACGCAGTATTTT
-,TRBJ2-1,TRBV18,TRBD1,CASSPDRGTYNEQFF,TGTGCCAGCTCCCCCGACAGGGGTACTTACAATGAGCAGTTCTTC
-,TRBJ1-2,TRBV10-3,-,CAISSPGENYGYTF,TGTGCCATCAGTTCCCCGGGAGAAAACTATGGCTACACCTTC
few,TRBJ2-7,TRBV10-3,TRBD2,CAISSSGGGPYEQYF,TGTGCCATCAGCTCTAGCGGGGGGGGACCCTACGAGCAGTACTTC
-,TRBJ1-5,TRBV14,-,CASSPKGQGLASNQPQHF,TGTGCCAGCAGCCCCAAGGGGCAGGGGTTGGCGAGCAATCAGCCCCAGCATTTT
-,TRBJ1-1,TRBV5-6,TRBD1,CASSGPRGLEAFF,TGTGCCAGCAGCGGACCCAGGGGGCTTGAAGCTTTCTTT
-,TRBJ1-1,TRBV5-5,-,CASSTLQLMNTEAFF,TGTGCCAGCAGCACCTTACAGCTAATGAACACTGAAGCTTTCTTT
-,TRBJ1-2,TRBV19,-,CASSMMYGDYGYTF,TGTGCCAGTAGTATGATGTACGGAGATTATGGCTACACCTTC
-,TRBJ2-4,TRBV28,-,CASTHTQGRVNIQYF,TGTGCCAGCACTCACACTCAGGGTAGAGTAAACATTCAGTACTTC
-,TRBJ2-7,TRBV27,-,CASSPRTEGYEQYF,TGTGCCAGCAGTCCTCGGACGGAGGGCTACGAGCAGTACTTC
-,TRBJ1-1,TRBV27,TRBD1,CASSLGTDLLGSTEAFF,TGTGCCAGCAGTTTAGGGACAGATCTCCTGGGTAGCACTGAAGCTTTCTTT
once,TRBJ1-5,TRBV19,TRBD1,CASSISPLDRGGQPQHF,TGTGCCAGTAGTATATCCCCACTTGACAGGGGAGGTCAGCCCCAGCATTTT
-,TRBJ1-4,TRBV19,-,CASRMPGDLSEKLFF,TGTGCCAGTAGGATGCCAGGGGATTTGAGTGAAAAACTGTTTTTT
-,TRBJ1-4,TRBV29-1,-,CSVGSFNEKLFF,TGCAGCGTTGGTAGTTTCAATGAAAAACTGTTTTTT
-,TRBJ1-1,TRBV4-1,-,CASSHHLGDTEAFF,TGCGCCAGCAGCCACCACTTAGGGGACACTGAAGCTTTCTTT
-,TRBJ2-3,TRBV2,TRBD2,CASSVGTTRSADTQYF,TGTGCCAGCAGTGTAGGGACTACCCGTAGCGCAGATACGCAGTATTTT
-,TRBJ1-4,TRBV11-2,-,CASSLDSQGRGNEKLFF,TGTGCCAGCAGCTTAGATTCACAGGGAAGGGGTAATGAAAAACTGTTTTTT
once,TRBJ2-5,TRBV6-5,TRBD2,CASRGSGGKETQYF,TGTGCCAGCAGGGGAAGCGGGGGGAAAGAGACCCAGTACTTC
-,TRBJ1-1,TRBV9,TRBD1,CASSVVADRGPEAFF,TGTGCCAGCAGCGTAGTTGCGGACAGGGGACCTGAAGCTTTCTTT
-,TRBJ2-3,TRBV4-1,TRBD2,CASSPGLANALTQYF,TGCGCCAGCAGCCCGGGACTAGCGAACGCCTTGACGCAGTATTTT
-,TRBJ1-1,TRBV15,TRBD1,CATGPGTGNTEAFF,TGTGCCACCGGACCCGGGACAGGGAACACTGAAGCTTTCTTT
-,TRBJ1-1,TRBV2,TRBD1,CATRGQPNTEAFF,TGTGCCACTAGGGGACAGCCGAACACTGAAGCTTTCTTT
-,TRBJ2-7,TRBV5-1,TRBD2,CASSYGLAGGLDEQYF,TGCGCCAGCAGCTACGGACTAGCGGGGGGGCTTGACGAGCAGTACTTC
-,TRBJ1-2,TRBV7-2,TRBD1,CASSLGYGQGDYGYTF,TGTGCCAGCAGCTTAGGATACGGACAGGGAGACTATGGCTACACCTTC
-,TRBJ1-1,TRBV6-1,-,CASSEQRGGTEAFF,TGTGCCAGCAGTGAACAGCGGGGGGGCACTGAAGCTTTCTTT
few,TRBJ1-4,TRBV7-9,-,CSSSVQPKEKLFF,TGTTCCAGCAGCGTACAACCGAAGGAAAAACTGTTTTTT
-,TRBJ1-5,TRBV19,-,CASSSLVSNQPQHF,TGTGCCAGTAGCAGCCTAGTGAGCAATCAGCCCCAGCATTTT
-,TRBJ2-7,TRBV19,-,CASSIWGGEQYF,TGTGCCAGTAGTATCTGGGGAGGCGAGCAGTACTTC
-,TRBJ2-7,TRBV20-1,-,CSAGSGHEQYF,TGCAGTGCTGGCAGTGGTCACGAGCAGTACTTC